This T cell receptor beta chain stems from a study of blood T cell repertoires in COVID-19. Study-wide context: Some COVID-19 samples were acute and others convalescent; all came from the United States, Italy and Spain.

Measured with immunoSEQ multiplex PCR; TCRdb has only the in-frame clones, and not every one. The sample consists of 250,000 to 300,000 clones, approximately 86% of them appearing once. V was pared by 4 bases and J by 7 bases, with 10 bases of the junction left unmatched. The CDR3 covers 17 residues. The germline V gene encodes CDR1 SEHNR and CDR2 FQNEAQ (reference sequence). This clone has only one observation. The sample was peripheral blood. The source is a woman in her 70s with COVID-19, enrolled during active disease. The rearrangement links TRBV7-9 to TRBJ2-1; TRBD2 matches 13 bases. This chain's CDR3 is CASSSPPLAGGRNEQFF. The CDR3 DNA follows: TGTGCCAGCAGCTCCCCCCCACTAGCGGGGGGGCGGAATGAGCAGTTCTTC. The entire variable domain, with the rest obtained from reference TRBV7-9 and TRBJ2-1, is as follows: DTGVSQNPRHKITKRGQNVTFRCDPISEHNRLYWYRQTLGQGPEFLTYFQNEAQLEKSRLLSDRFSAERPKGSFSTLEIQRTEQGDSAMYLCASSSPPLAGGRNEQFFGPGTRLTVL.